The rows below give T cell receptor beta chains drawn from one sample of a study of shared clonotypes between healthy human individuals. Assay used: immunoSEQ multiplex PCR; TCRdb lists only in-frame clones, some missing. The sample includes about 2.4 million clones, 80% to 95% seen only once; the top ten take 0.36%. Input material: naive CD4+ T cells from PBMCs. These receptors were obtained from a man aged 18 to 29 in good health. Some clones in this sample may be carry-over from other donors' samples. The CDR3 runs from the conserved cysteine through the conserved F or W. D genes are given only for firm matches. Clone size is not always given. Where it is, it says once, few, many or a class for expanded clones.

.,.,TRBV5-5,TRBJ1-5,CASQVEAQGNQPQHF,TGTGCCAGCCAGGTGGAGGCACAGGGCAATCAGCCCCAGCATTTT
TRBD2,.,TRBV5-4,TRBJ2-3,CASSRPGPGGTTDTQYF,TGTGCCAGCAGCCGTCCCGGTCCGGGGGGAACCACAGATACGCAGTATTTT
.,.,TRBV6-1,TRBJ2-1,CASSEAGVGSYNEQFF,TGTGCCAGCAGTGAAGCTGGGGTAGGGTCCTACAATGAGCAGTTCTTC
.,.,TRBV7-3,TRBJ1-6,CASSLARDSPLHF,TGTGCCAGCAGCTTGGCCAGGGATTCACCCCTCCACTTT
TRBD1,.,TRBV18,TRBJ2-7,CASSQWDSRPEQYF,TGTGCCAGCTCACAATGGGACAGCCGACCCGAGCAGTACTTC
.,once,TRBV30,TRBJ2-6,CASTFFPAGANVLTF,TGTGCCTCCACATTCTTCCCCGCTGGGGCCAACGTCCTGACTTTC
.,.,TRBV11-3,TRBJ2-7,CASSLDSSYEQYF,TGTGCCAGCAGCTTAGACAGTTCCTACGAGCAGTACTTC
.,once,TRBV7-2,TRBJ1-5,CASSLKAGTRQPQHF,TGTGCCAGCAGCTTAAAGGCGGGAACGCGGCAGCCCCAGCATTTT
TRBD1,once,TRBV19,TRBJ1-5,CASSILLSWDRGLSNQPQHF,TGTGCCAGTAGTATATTGTTATCTTGGGACAGGGGCCTTAGCAATCAGCCCCAGCATTTT
TRBD1,.,TRBV28,TRBJ2-4,CASRETGLAKNIQYF,TGTGCCAGCCGCGAGACAGGGCTTGCCAAAAACATTCAGTACTTC
.,few,TRBV6-1,TRBJ1-5,CASSEALGANQPQHF,TGTGCCAGCAGTGAAGCGCTAGGGGCGAATCAGCCCCAGCATTTT
TRBD2,.,TRBV7-9,TRBJ2-5,CASSSTPGLAGETQYF,TGTGCCAGCAGCTCTACCCCCGGACTAGCTGGAGAGACCCAGTACTTC
.,.,TRBV2,TRBJ2-6,CASSGRGTSEANVLTF,TGTGCCAGCAGTGGCAGGGGCACGTCTGAGGCCAACGTCCTGACTTTC
.,.,TRBV6-5,TRBJ1-6,CASMGGVNNSPLHF,TGTGCCAGCATGGGGGGCGTTAATAATTCACCCCTCCACTTT
.,few,TRBV29-1,TRBJ1-1,CSVFEGRAFF,TGCAGCGTTTTTGAAGGTCGGGCTTTCTTT
.,.,TRBV19,TRBJ1-4,CASTSGEQINEKLFF,TGTGCCAGTACCTCCGGCGAGCAAATAAATGAAAAACTGTTTTTT
.,.,TRBV6-5,TRBJ2-7,CASGTSYEQYF,TGTGCCAGCGGGACAAGCTACGAGCAGTACTTC
TRBD2,.,TRBV5-1,TRBJ2-7,CASSSIAGPSYEQYF,TGCGCCAGCAGCTCCATAGCGGGCCCCAGCTACGAGCAGTACTTC
.,.,TRBV6-5,TRBJ2-7,CASSPTEGYEQYF,TGTGCCAGCAGTCCGACAGAAGGCTACGAGCAGTACTTC
.,.,TRBV19,TRBJ1-1,CASLGDTEAFF,TGTGCCAGCTTGGGGGACACTGAAGCTTTCTTT
.,.,TRBV5-4,TRBJ2-1,CASSQSYSREQFF,TGTGCCAGCAGCCAATCCTACTCCCGTGAGCAGTTCTTC
TRBD2,once,TRBV5-1,TRBJ2-7,CASSQLSGASSYEQYF,TGCGCCAGCAGCCAACTCAGCGGGGCCAGCTCCTACGAGCAGTACTTC
TRBD2,.,TRBV6-6,TRBJ2-1,CASSFLTSGGNEQFF,TGTGCCAGCAGTTTCCTGACTAGCGGGGGCAATGAGCAGTTCTTC
.,.,TRBV6-1,TRBJ2-7,CASKNSYEQYF,TGTGCCAGCAAAAACTCCTACGAGCAGTACTTC